Shown below are 8 T cell receptor beta chains from a single sample sequenced in a study of T cell repertoires in cytomegalovirus infection. Which antigens these TCRs recognize remains unknown. TCRdb reprocessed the reads via MiXCR and lists one record per CDR3 protein. The sample records 250,000 to 400,000 distinct CDR3 sequences, 20% to 25% being singletons. Specimen: cultured PBMCs, collected from culture after CMV antigen stimulation. The receptors were gathered from a human donor in good health (CMV status not recorded). Some clones in this sample may be carry-over from other donors' samples.

This clonotype was counted a few times. V gene TRBV5-6 combines with J gene TRBJ2-1; no reliable D call. The CDR3 is 15 amino acids. From germline, CDR1 is SGHDT and CDR2 YYEEEE. V lost 0 bases and J 6 bases, leaving 13 bases between the germline ends. CDR3 protein: CASSLDPLRFNEQFF. The CDR3 region has the DNA TGTGCCAGCAGCTTGGACCCTCTGAGGTTCAATGAGCAGTTCTTC.

This clonotype was observed a handful of times. In DNA form, the CDR3 reads TGTGCCAGCAGCCCCAGGGGGGGCAGCATCTATGGCTACACCTTC. Its protein product is CASSPRGGSIYGYTF. The chain joins TRBV7-9 to TRBJ1-2; 7 positions agree with TRBD1. CDR1 SEHNR and CDR2 FQNEAQ come from the germline V gene (reference sequence). The CDR3 runs to 15 residues. V was pared by 5 bases and J by 4 bases, with 10 bases of the junction left unmatched.

This clonotype was observed a handful of times. This chain uses TRBV27 with TRBJ2-1; D is perhaps TRBD1 (5 bases). CDR3 length equals 18 residues. Germline V gene data show CDR1 as MNHEY and CDR2 as SMNVEV (reference sequence). V was clipped by 0 bases and J by 6 bases, with 21 bases between them. The chain's CDR3 is CASSLSQAWPGRVNEQFF. The CDR3 DNA is TGTGCCAGCAGTTTATCGCAGGCTTGGCCAGGGCGAGTCAATGAGCAGTTCTTC.

The sample holds a few counts of this clonotype. The rearrangement uses TRBV7-6 and TRBJ1-4, with 7 nucleotides matching TRBD1. With V trimmed by 5 bases and J by 3 bases, 6 bases remained unmatched. The CDR3 spans 15 residues. The germline V gene has CDR1 SGHVS and CDR2 FNYEAQ. The CDR3 loop is CASSVRTGPNEKLFF. The CDR3 DNA sequence: TGTGCCAGCAGCGTACGGACAGGACCTAATGAAAAACTGTTTTTT. Together with reference TRBV7-6 and TRBJ1-4, the CDR3 gives the full variable domain: GAGVSQSPRYKVTKRGQDVALRCDPISGHVSLYWYRQALGQGPEFLTYFNYEAQQDKSGLPNDRFSAERPEGSISTLTIQRTEQRDSAMYRCASSVRTGPNEKLFFGSGTQLSVL.

This clonotype was seen many times. V usage is TRBV7-2 and J usage is TRBJ2-3; D not resolved. Trimming cost V 1 base and J 4 bases, with 3 bases left between them. Germline CDR1 SGHTA, CDR2 FQGNSA. CDR3 length: 12 residues. The CDR3 region has the DNA TGTGCCAGCAGCTTAGACTCAGATACGCAGTATTTT. It encodes CASSLDSDTQYF.

This clonotype has ten or more counts. V is TRBV7-2 and J is TRBJ2-1; no definite D call. Deletions cut 0 bases from V and 9 bases from J, with 12 bases between. From germline, CDR1 is SGHTA and CDR2 FQGNSA. This CDR3 is built from 14 residues. DNA of the CDR3: TGTGCCAGCAGCTTAGCGCGCCTGCCCGGTGAGCAGTTCTTC. As protein: CASSLARLPGEQFF.

A few counts support this clonotype. This chain connects TRBV20-1 to TRBJ2-7; no clear D gene. CDR3 length: 12 residues. Deletions cut 8 bases from V and 1 base from J, with 12 bases between. CDR1 and CDR2 (germline): DFQATT, SNEGSKA (reference sequence). The CDR3 region has the DNA TGCAGTCCTGCACAGTATTCCTACGAGCAGTACTTC. Translated, it gives CSPAQYSYEQYF.

This chain links TRBV20-1 with TRBJ1-3, with D tentatively TRBD1 (5 bases). Deletions cut 8 bases from V and 1 base from J, with 18 bases between. Germline assignment: CDR1 DFQATT and CDR2 SNEGSKA (reference sequence). CDR3 length equals 15 residues. CDR3 amino acids: CSISRGGGSGNTIYF. In DNA, the CDR3 is TGCAGTATCTCCCGGGGGGGGGGATCTGGAAACACCATATATTTT.